The 8 T cell receptor beta chains listed next were all sequenced from one sample in a study of T cells in Graves' hyperthyroidism and ophthalmopathy. TCR beta CDR3 regions were amplified from RNA transcripts. The HTBI set primed first-round TCR CDR3 RT-PCR. TCRdb redid the calling of the multiplex PCR reads with MiXCR, one entry per CDR3 protein. The sample holds about 350,000 distinct CDR3 sequences, about 14% seen once. Sequences were obtained from blood. The receptors were gathered from a woman under 40 with Graves' hyperthyroidism.

This clonotype was found many times. The chain carries TRBV15 and TRBJ2-2; 8 nucleotides match TRBD1. Germline V gives CDR1 LNHNV, CDR2 YYDKDF (reference sequence). The CDR3 consists of 19 residues. J lost 3 bases, V lost 0 bases, and 12 bases had no gene match. The CDR3 region is CATSRDQGGTGWDTGELFF. CDR3 sequence (DNA): TGTGCCACCAGCAGAGATCAGGGCGGGACAGGATGGGACACCGGGGAGCTGTTTTTT.

This clonotype has a count of ten or more. This rearrangement joins TRBV29-1 to TRBJ1-3; D gene unclear. The CDR3 has 18 residues. With 3 bases removed from V and 0 bases from J, the gap between germline ends came to 21 bases. Germline lookup yields CDR1 SQVTM and CDR2 ANQGSEA. The CDR3 region has the DNA TGCAGCGTTGAGGGGATGTACCCGGAATGGGCCTCTGGAAACACCATATATTTT. Translating it yields CSVEGMYPEWASGNTIYF.

This clonotype was recorded at least ten times. The chain joins TRBV11-2 to TRBJ2-2; D possibly uses TRBD1 or TRBD2 (5 bases each). From germline, CDR1 is SGHAT and CDR2 FQNNGV. Trimming shortened V by 4 bases and J by 4 bases, and 7 bases separated the two germline ends. This CDR3 is built from 13 residues. This CDR3 reads CASSYGGTGELFF. In nucleotides, the CDR3 is TGTGCCAGCAGCTATGGGGGCACCGGGGAGCTGTTTTTT. Drawing the rest from reference TRBV11-2 and TRBJ2-2, the complete variable domain is EAGVAQSPRYKIIEKRQSVAFWCNPISGHATLYWYQQILGQGPKLLIQFQNNGVVDDSQLPKDRFSAERLKGVDSTLKIQPAKLEDSAVYLCASSYGGTGELFFGEGSRLTVL.

As regards this clonotype: At one end the junction does not follow the germline gene, possibly because of a read error. This chain connects TRBV29-1 to TRBJ2-2; 8 bases map to TRBD1. CDR3 length: 13 residues. Germline loops: CDR1 SQVTM, CDR2 ANQGSEA. The CDR3 coding sequence is TGCAGCATTGATGGCTCGGAAGGACAGGGGCTGTTTTTT. Translation gives CSIDGSEGQGLFF.

This clonotype has only a few counts. V usage is TRBV12-3 or TRBV12-4 and J usage is TRBJ2-1; TRBD2 might be the D (6 bases). V lost 11 bases and J 7 bases, leaving 18 bases between the germline ends. This CDR3 has 13 residues. The CDR3 here is CASRPGVENEQFF. The CDR3 DNA reads TGTGCCTCCCGACCGGGAGTGGAGAATGAGCAGTTCTTC.

This clonotype was seen many times. The V call is TRBV20-1, the J call TRBJ2-5; D ambiguous. The length of the CDR3 is 12 residues. Trimming shortened V by 8 bases and J by 3 bases, and 13 bases separated the two germline ends. CDR1 is DFQATT and CDR2 is SNEGSKA in the germline V gene (reference sequence). The CDR3 loop is CSSPRPKETQYF. The DNA for the CDR3 is TGCAGTTCCCCAAGGCCCAAAGAGACCCAGTACTTC.

The chain is built from TRBV20-1 and TRBJ1-5, with a possible D match to TRBD1 (5 bases). Trimming left V 1 base short and J 1 base short, with 8 bases between. The germline V gene has CDR1 DFQATT and CDR2 SNEGSKA (reference sequence). The CDR3 is made up of 14 amino acids. The CDR3, as DNA: TGCAGTGCTAGAGGTGGGGCGAGCAATCAGCCCCAGCATTTT. Its translation is CSARGGASNQPQHF.

The chain has TRBV19 and TRBJ1-6, with D unclear. V was trimmed by 2 bases and J by 7 bases, leaving 6 bases between them. This CDR3 contains 13 residues. Germline values: CDR1 LNHDA, CDR2 SQIVND (reference sequence). CDR3 DNA: TGTGCCAGTAGTATAAGAGAGAATTCACCCCTCCACTTT. Protein product: CASSIRENSPLHF. The full variable domain, in which reference TRBV19 and TRBJ1-6 provide the parts outside the CDR3, is DGGITQSPKYLFRKEGQNVTLSCEQNLNHDAMYWYRQDPGQGLRLIYYSQIVNDFQKGDIAEGYSVSREKKESFPLTVTSAQKNPTAFYLCASSIRENSPLHFGNGTRLTVT.